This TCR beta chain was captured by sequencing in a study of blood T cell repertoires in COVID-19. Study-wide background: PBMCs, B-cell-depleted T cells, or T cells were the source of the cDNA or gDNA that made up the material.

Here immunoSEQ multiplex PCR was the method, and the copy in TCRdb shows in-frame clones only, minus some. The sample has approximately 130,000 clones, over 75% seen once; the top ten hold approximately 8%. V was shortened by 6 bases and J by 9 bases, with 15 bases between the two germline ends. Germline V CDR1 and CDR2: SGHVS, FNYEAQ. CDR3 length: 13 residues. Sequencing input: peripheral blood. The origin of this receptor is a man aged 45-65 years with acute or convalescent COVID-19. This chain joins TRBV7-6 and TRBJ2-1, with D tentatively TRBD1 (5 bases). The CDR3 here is CASSLSRAGEQFF. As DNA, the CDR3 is TGTGCCAGCAGTTTATCCAGGGCCGGTGAGCAGTTCTTC. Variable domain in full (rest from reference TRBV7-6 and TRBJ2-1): GAGVSQSPRYKVTKRGQDVALRCDPISGHVSLYWYRQALGQGPEFLTYFNYEAQQDKSGLPNDRFSAERPEGSISTLTIQRTEQRDSAMYRCASSLSRAGEQFFGPGTRLTVL.